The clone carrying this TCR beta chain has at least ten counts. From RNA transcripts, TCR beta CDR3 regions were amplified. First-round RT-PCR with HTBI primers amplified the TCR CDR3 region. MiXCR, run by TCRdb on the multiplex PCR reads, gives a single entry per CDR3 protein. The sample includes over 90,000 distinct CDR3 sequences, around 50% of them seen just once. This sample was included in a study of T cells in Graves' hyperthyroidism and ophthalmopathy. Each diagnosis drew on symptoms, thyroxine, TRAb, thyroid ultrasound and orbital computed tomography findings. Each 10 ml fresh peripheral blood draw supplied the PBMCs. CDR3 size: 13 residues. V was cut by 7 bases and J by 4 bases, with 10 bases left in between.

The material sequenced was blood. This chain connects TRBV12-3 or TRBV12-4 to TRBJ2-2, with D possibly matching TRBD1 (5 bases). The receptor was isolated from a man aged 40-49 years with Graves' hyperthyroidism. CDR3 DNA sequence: TGTGCCAGCACCCCCAGGGTCACCGGGGAGCTGTTTTTT. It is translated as CASTPRVTGELFF.